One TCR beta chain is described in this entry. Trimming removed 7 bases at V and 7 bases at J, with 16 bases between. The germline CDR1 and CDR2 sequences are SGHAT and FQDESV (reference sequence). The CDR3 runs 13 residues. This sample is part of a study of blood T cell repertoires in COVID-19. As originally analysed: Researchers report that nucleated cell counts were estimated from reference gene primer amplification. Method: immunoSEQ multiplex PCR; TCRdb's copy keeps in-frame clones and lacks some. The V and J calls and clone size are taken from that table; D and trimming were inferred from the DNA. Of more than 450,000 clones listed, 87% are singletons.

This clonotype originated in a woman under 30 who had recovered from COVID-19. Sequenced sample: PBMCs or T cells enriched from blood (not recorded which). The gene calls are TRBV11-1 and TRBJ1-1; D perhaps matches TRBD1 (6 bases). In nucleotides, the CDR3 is TGTGCCAGCACCTCCCAGGGGTGGGATGAAGCTTTCTTT. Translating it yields CASTSQGWDEAFF.